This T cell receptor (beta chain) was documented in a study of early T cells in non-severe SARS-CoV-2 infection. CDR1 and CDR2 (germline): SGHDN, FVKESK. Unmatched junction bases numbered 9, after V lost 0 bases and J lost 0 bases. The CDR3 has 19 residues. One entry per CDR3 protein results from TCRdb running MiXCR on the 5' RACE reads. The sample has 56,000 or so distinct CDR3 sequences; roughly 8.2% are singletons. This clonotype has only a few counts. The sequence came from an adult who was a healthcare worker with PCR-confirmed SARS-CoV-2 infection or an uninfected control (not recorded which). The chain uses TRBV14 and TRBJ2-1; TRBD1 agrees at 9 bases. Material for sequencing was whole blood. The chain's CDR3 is CASSQDYGQGTSSYNEQFF. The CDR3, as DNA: TGTGCCAGCAGCCAAGATTACGGACAGGGGACAAGCTCCTACAATGAGCAGTTCTTC.